One sample yielded the 3 T cell receptor beta chains listed below, sequenced in a study of blood T cell repertoires in COVID-19. This table comes from immunoSEQ multiplex PCR, and its TCRdb copy is limited to in-frame clones, with some not included. The sample carries more than 200,000 clones, 65% to 85% recorded once. Sequencing was performed on peripheral blood. The receptors stem from a man between 45 and 60 years old with active or convalescent COVID-19.

The V gene is TRBV30, the J gene TRBJ1-3; D is unresolved. CDR1 and CDR2 from the germline V gene are GTSNPN and SVGIG (reference sequence). V was pared by 6 bases and J by 3 bases, with 12 bases between. The CDR3 has 13 residues. CDR3 sequence: CACAHLLGNTIYF. The CDR3 bases are TGTGCCTGCGCACACCTCCTTGGAAACACCATATATTTT.

The rearrangement links TRBV3-1 (or the pseudogene TRBV3-2) to TRBJ2-7; TRBD1 matches 12 bases. Germline CDR1 LGHDT, CDR2 YNNKEL (reference sequence). The CDR3 length is 16 residues. With 4 bases clipped from V and 3 bases from J, the junction kept 7 bases outside the gene matches. CDR3 nucleotide sequence: TGTGCCAGCAGCCCTCCGGGACAGGGGGCCTTCTACGAGCAGTACTTC. Protein sequence: CASSPPGQGAFYEQYF.

The chain carries TRBV23-1 and TRBJ1-3; tentatively, D is TRBD1 (6 bases). Being an ORF, TRBV23-1 has a function that is uncertain. Trimming took 2 bases from V and 4 from J, leaving 6 bases between them. The CDR3 has 13 amino acids. CDR3 DNA: TGCGCCAGCAGTCAAGGGGGCGGAAACACCATATATTTT. Encoded protein: CASSQGGGNTIYF.